A single sample is the source of the 32 T cell receptor beta chains below, sequenced in a study of regulatory T cells in long-lasting Graves disease (dated by TCRdb to the early 2020s). The library was produced with multiplex PCR. The sample was run on an Illumina HiSeq 4000. TCR beta libraries were built with iRepertoire HTBI primers and Arm-PCR amplification of CDR3 regions. TCRdb redid the processing of the public reads, applying fastp at Q25 and MiXCR, and retained in-frame beta chains. Every CDR3 protein is listed once, alongside the most common genes and DNA of its rows. This sample lists around 450,000 distinct CDR3 sequences; roughly 21% were detected once. Clones ranked in the top ten supply roughly 7.1% of the sample. What the time point label conveys for this sample: persistent/refractory GD, antithyroid drugs over 5 years with positive TRAb. For both TCR sequencing and RNA sequencing, RNA was extracted from PBMCs in TRIzol.

The sample in question was peripheral blood mononuclear cells (PBMCs), obtained when the disease was refractory, from a patient treated with antithyroid drugs. Source of these receptors: a female donor with Graves disease.

This clonotype was seen more than once but under ten times. The CDR3 nucleotides are TGTGCCAGCAGAGGCAAAGGGACAGCGAACACCGGGGAGCTGTTTTTT. Protein sequence: CASRGKGTANTGELFF. The chain joins TRBV7-2 to TRBJ2-2; 7 bases align to TRBD1. This CDR3 comprises 16 residues. Germline CDR1 SGHTA, CDR2 FQGNSA. The V gene end was trimmed by 6 bases and the J gene end by 0 bases; junction bases not matched to a gene: 7.

V usage is TRBV3-1 and J usage is TRBJ1-2; 11 bases match TRBD1. CDR1 and CDR2 from the germline V gene are LGHDT and YNNKEL (reference sequence). V shed 3 bases, J shed 4 bases, and the junction held 13 bases outside the gene matches. The CDR3 is 18 residues long. The CDR3 region has the DNA TGTGCCAGCAGCCAGGCAGCCCTCACGGGACAGGGGGGCTATGGCTACACCTTC. Translation gives CASSQAALTGQGGYGYTF.

This clonotype was picked up a small number of times. The V call is TRBV19, the J call TRBJ1-2; tentative D call: TRBD1 (5 bases). Trimming cost V 7 bases and J 1 base, with 28 bases left between them. In germline, CDR1 is LNHDA, CDR2 SQIVND (reference sequence). There are 19 residues in the CDR3. The DNA for the CDR3 is TGTGCCAGTACCACGTATGTTATTGGGACTCCAGCGGGTAACTATGGCTACACCTTC. It specifies CASTTYVIGTPAGNYGYTF.

This clonotype was detected a few times. The V and J genes are TRBV29-1 and TRBJ2-7; D may be TRBD2 (5 bases). Germline V CDR1 and CDR2: SQVTM, ANQGSEA. V lost 8 bases and J lost 4, with 18 bases in between. The CDR3 covers 13 residues. The CDR3 is CSCLRERGYEQYF. The CDR3, as DNA: TGCAGCTGTTTGAGAGAACGGGGTTACGAGCAGTACTTC.

The table lists this clonotype with many counts. V gene TRBV6-1 combines with J gene TRBJ2-7, with D perhaps matching TRBD2 (6 bases). Germline V CDR1 and CDR2: MNHNS, SASEGT. The CDR3 runs 15 residues. Trimming shortened V by 3 bases and J by 0 bases, and 12 bases separated the two germline ends. The DNA of the CDR3 is TGTGCCAGCAGTGACGGGACTCACAGCTCCTACGAGCAGTACTTC. Residues: CASSDGTHSSYEQYF.

V gene TRBV5-1 combines with J gene TRBJ2-2, with TRBD2 identical over 15 bases. The J segment lost 2 bases and the V segment lost 4 bases, leaving 6 bases of the junction unmatched. Per germline, CDR1 SGHRS and CDR2 YFSETQ. The CDR3 runs to 18 residues. CDR3: CASSPGLAGGPNTGELFF. The CDR3 DNA reads as TGCGCCAGCAGCCCTGGACTAGCGGGAGGGCCCAACACCGGGGAGCTGTTTTTT.

This clonotype was seen only a few times. The CDR3 DNA follows: TGTGCCAGCAGCTTAGCTCAGGGACGGCTCGGGATCCTCTATAATTCACCCCTCCACTTT. Its translation: CASSLAQGRLGILYNSPLHF. This chain joins TRBV7-2 and TRBJ1-6; D perhaps matches TRBD1 (5 bases). V lost 0 bases and J 3 bases, leaving 21 bases between the germline ends. Germline assignment: CDR1 SGHTA and CDR2 FQGNSA. The CDR3 runs 20 residues.

V and J are TRBV6-2 or TRBV6-3 and TRBJ1-3; the D gene is possibly TRBD1 (5 bases). This CDR3 has 15 amino acids. Trimming stripped 5 bases from V and 0 bases from J, with 11 bases between. The germline V gene encodes CDR1 MNHEY and CDR2 SVGEGT. The CDR3 DNA follows: TGTGCCAGCAGTGAAGGGGCGAACTCTGGAAACACCATATATTTT. This encodes CASSEGANSGNTIYF.

This clonotype was observed many times. The rearrangement links TRBV11-2 to TRBJ1-1, with D unresolved. Germline-derived CDR1 and CDR2 are SGHAT and FQNNGV. The CDR3 runs to 12 residues. Trimming removed 5 bases from V and 2 bases from J, with 6 bases in between. CDR3 residues: CASSHINTEAFF. CDR3 coding DNA: TGTGCCAGCAGCCACATCAACACTGAAGCTTTCTTT.

The chain carries TRBV28 and TRBJ1-4; D is possibly TRBD1 (5 bases). This CDR3 has 15 amino acids. CDR1 is MDHEN and CDR2 is SYDVKM in the germline V gene. Trimming shortened V by 5 bases and J by 9 bases, and 19 bases separated the two germline ends. The CDR3 DNA reads as TGTGCCAGCAGTCAGGGTCGCGGCCCGAAAAAAAAACTGTTTTTT. Its translation is CASSQGRGPKKKLFF.

The J gene is TRBJ1-4, the V gene TRBV6-1; D not resolved. Trimming cost V 5 bases and J 5 bases, with 15 bases left between them. This CDR3 spans 15 amino acids. Germline CDR1 and CDR2: MNHNS and SASEGT. For the CDR3, the DNA is TGTGCCAGCAGTCTTCCGATAGCCCGAAATGAAAAACTGTTTTTT. Translation gives CASSLPIARNEKLFF.

The chain links TRBV3-1 to TRBJ1-2, with no clear D. Germline loops: CDR1 LGHDT, CDR2 YNNKEL (reference sequence). Trimming stripped 0 bases from V and 4 bases from J, with 12 bases between. The CDR3 spans 15 residues. Here the CDR3 reads CASSQDLNRLYGYTF. In DNA form, the CDR3 reads TGTGCCAGCAGCCAAGATCTTAACCGACTCTATGGCTACACCTTC.

This clonotype was observed many times. The chain joins TRBV7-2 to TRBJ1-2; D call uncertain. Germline loops: CDR1 SGHTA, CDR2 FQGNSA. The CDR3 is 15 amino acids. Trimming removed 1 base at V and 5 bases at J, with 14 bases between. This CDR3 reads CASSLGSGSQYGYTF. The CDR3 DNA reads as TGTGCCAGCAGCTTAGGCTCGGGGTCTCAATATGGCTACACCTTC.

The V call is TRBV20-1, the J call TRBJ1-6, with D unresolved. Germline assignment: CDR1 DFQATT and CDR2 SNEGSKA (reference sequence). Trimming removed 0 bases at V and 2 bases at J, with 11 bases between. This CDR3 is 16 amino acids long. The DNA for the CDR3 is TGCAGTGCTAGAGATGAAAGAACCCCCTATAATTCACCCCTCCACTTT. This encodes CSARDERTPYNSPLHF.

The V call is TRBV5-1, the J call TRBJ1-2; 8 nucleotides agree with TRBD1. V lost 7 bases and J lost 2; bases outside the gene matches: 7. The CDR3 loop spans 14 amino acids. The germline V gene encodes CDR1 SGHRS and CDR2 YFSETQ. The CDR3, as DNA: TGCGCCAGCGGCCCAACAGGGGGGAACTATGGCTACACCTTC. Its translation is CASGPTGGNYGYTF.

This chain joins TRBV12-3 or TRBV12-4 and TRBJ2-6; D assignment may be TRBD1 or TRBD2 (5 bases each). The V gene lost 5 bases and the J gene lost 1 base, with 9 bases spanning the gap. CDR3 length equals 15 residues. The CDR3 loop is CASSLEGSGANVLTF. The CDR3 bases are TGTGCCAGCAGTCTCGAGGGGTCTGGGGCCAACGTCCTGACTTTC.

The chain combines TRBV13 with TRBJ1-3; D gene unclear. The CDR3 runs to 14 residues. V lost 4 bases and J lost 4, with 11 bases in between. Germline V lookup: CDR1 PRHDT, CDR2 FYEKMQ (reference sequence). As DNA, the CDR3 is TGTGCCAGCAGCTCCGACTTGGGGGGAAACACCATATATTTT. Translated: CASSSDLGGNTIYF.

This clonotype has only a few counts. The rearrangement joins TRBV2 to TRBJ1-3; D possibly corresponds to TRBD1 (6 bases). This CDR3 contains 16 residues. Trimming removed 6 bases at V and 2 bases at J, with 17 bases between. Germline lookup yields CDR1 SNHLY and CDR2 FYNNEI. The CDR3 loop is CASSPLGQRPGNTIYF. CDR3 coding DNA: TGTGCCAGCAGCCCGTTAGGACAGCGGCCTGGAAACACCATATATTTT. The whole variable domain, filled in from reference TRBV2 and TRBJ1-3, reads EPEVTQTPSHQVTQMGQEVILRCVPISNHLYFYWYRQILGQKVEFLVSFYNNEISEKSEIFDDQFSVERPDGSNFTLKIRSTKLEDSAMYFCASSPLGQRPGNTIYFGEGSWLTVV.

This clonotype has a handful of counts. The V and J genes are TRBV6-1 and TRBJ1-4, with D maybe TRBD1 (6 bases). This CDR3 has 12 residues. V lost 6 bases to trimming and J lost 10 bases, with 12 bases between them. CDR1 MNHNS and CDR2 SASEGT come from the germline V gene. The CDR3 region has the DNA TGTGCCAGCAGCCCTAGAGGGGGAAAACTGTTTTTT. Residues: CASSPRGGKLFF.

This clonotype came up a few times. This chain links TRBV12-3 or TRBV12-4 with TRBJ2-1; 8 bases match TRBD2. The CDR3 extends over 15 amino acids. The J segment lost 2 bases and the V segment lost 6 bases, leaving 6 bases of the junction unmatched. CDR3 protein: CASSLSGSPYNEQFF. CDR3 nucleotides: TGTGCCAGCAGCTTAAGCGGGAGCCCCTACAATGAGCAGTTCTTC.

This clonotype was detected many times. This chain connects TRBV27 to TRBJ2-7, with unresolved D. The CDR3 has 11 residues. V was shortened by 8 bases and J by 6 bases, with 11 bases between the two germline ends. The germline gives CDR1 MNHEY, CDR2 SMNVEV (reference sequence). Here the CDR3 DNA reads TGTGCCAGCGGGGTTGGTGGCGAGCAGTACTTC. Its translation: CASGVGGEQYF.

Note on this clonotype: With a much larger clone just one base away, this may be a read error. The V gene is TRBV28, the J gene TRBJ1-6, with D uncertain. This CDR3 contains 14 residues. CDR1 is MDHEN and CDR2 is SYDVKM in the germline V gene. The CDR3, as DNA: TGTGCCAACAGTCAGATAACCTATAATTCACCCCTCCACTTT. It specifies CANSQITYNSPLHF.

CDR3 in amino acids: CASSQDHRVYEQYF. For the CDR3, the DNA is TGCGCCAGCAGCCAAGACCACAGGGTCTACGAGCAGTACTTC. V is TRBV4-1 and J is TRBJ2-7; D may be TRBD1 (6 bases). Trimming cost V 0 bases and J 3 bases, with 9 bases left between them. CDR3 length equals 14 residues. Germline lookup yields CDR1 MGHRA and CDR2 YSYEKL.

The chain recombines TRBV5-1 with TRBJ1-5; D unclear. Germline lookup yields CDR1 SGHRS and CDR2 YFSETQ. The CDR3 spans 15 residues. V was clipped by 4 bases and J by 3 bases, with 14 bases between them. CDR3 protein: CASSEGALLNQPQHF. The DNA of the CDR3 is TGCGCCAGCAGCGAGGGAGCGTTACTCAATCAGCCCCAGCATTTT.

This clonotype was counted ten times or more. The chain employs TRBV3-1 and TRBJ1-2, with D hard to call. Trimming cost V 0 bases and J 2 bases, with 13 bases left between them. Germline-derived CDR1 and CDR2 are LGHDT and YNNKEL (reference sequence). The CDR3 has 16 amino acids. Here the CDR3 DNA reads TGTGCCAGCAGCCAAGATTGGCGGGTTACGAACTATGGCTACACCTTC. This translates into CASSQDWRVTNYGYTF.

The chain links TRBV28 to TRBJ1-1, with 9 bases matching TRBD1. This CDR3 has 15 amino acids. Germline lookup yields CDR1 MDHEN and CDR2 SYDVKM. The V gene end was trimmed by 6 bases and the J gene end by 5 bases; junction bases not matched to a gene: 10. CDR3 sequence (DNA): TGTGCCAGCAGGCTCACACAGGGGGCGGAAACTGAAGCTTTCTTT. It codes for CASRLTQGAETEAFF.

The V call is TRBV14, the J call TRBJ2-7, with 9 bases lining up with TRBD1. Per germline, CDR1 SGHDN and CDR2 FVKESK. This CDR3 spans 16 amino acids. J lost 0 bases, V lost 4 bases, and 7 bases had no gene match. This CDR3 is CASSPVGTGSSYEQYF. The CDR3 DNA reads TGTGCCAGCAGCCCAGTCGGGACAGGGTCCTCCTACGAGCAGTACTTC. Using reference TRBV14 and TRBJ2-7 for the parts outside the CDR3, the full variable domain is EAGVTQFPSHSVIEKGQTVTLRCDPISGHDNLYWYRRVMGKEIKFLLHFVKESKQDESGMPNNRFLAERTGGTYSTLKVQPAELEDSGVYFCASSPVGTGSSYEQYFGPGTRLTVT.

Many counts were recorded for this clonotype. The rearrangement links TRBV24-1 to TRBJ2-5; D is undetermined. The V end was cut by 9 bases, the J end by 8 bases, with 18 bases between. Germline lookup yields CDR1 KGHDR and CDR2 SFDVKD. CDR3 length: 13 residues. DNA for the CDR3: TGTGCCACCCTCTCCCCCGGCGGAGAAACCCAGTACTTC. Protein: CATLSPGGETQYF.

This clonotype was recorded at least ten times. The chain links TRBV7-9 to TRBJ1-1; possibly TRBD1 for D (6 bases). Per the germline V gene, CDR1 is SEHNR and CDR2 is FQNEAQ (reference sequence). CDR3 length: 15 residues. Trimming took 6 bases from V and 5 from J, leaving 19 bases between them. The CDR3 sequence is CASRGSETGWTEAFF. The DNA for the CDR3 is TGTGCCAGCAGGGGTTCCGAGACAGGATGGACTGAAGCTTTCTTT.

Concerning this clonotype: At one boundary the junction diverges from the germline segment, which might be a read error. The CDR3 bases are TGTGCCAGCAGTTTATCGGCGGCCTTAGAGGCCCAGTACTTC. Encoded protein: CASSLSAALEAQYF. This chain connects TRBV28 to TRBJ2-5; D call uncertain. Per the germline V gene, CDR1 is MDHEN and CDR2 is SYDVKM. The CDR3 has 14 amino acids.

In this sample, this clonotype turned up a few times. The V call is TRBV9, the J call TRBJ2-2; D not certain. Deletions cut 7 bases from V and 6 bases from J, with 10 bases between. This CDR3 is 12 amino acids long. Germline CDR1 and CDR2: SGDLS and YYNGEE. The DNA of the CDR3 is TGTGCCAGCGAGATGAGTCCCGGGGAGCTGTTTTTT. Its translation: CASEMSPGELFF.

This clonotype was counted at least ten times. V gene TRBV2 combines with J gene TRBJ1-5, with unresolved D. V lost 8 bases and J lost 3, with 8 bases in between. Looked up from germline, CDR1 is SNHLY and CDR2 is FYNNEI. CDR3 length: 12 residues. The DNA for the CDR3 is TGTGCCAGCGGGCACTCCAATCAGCCCCAGCATTTT. Amino acid sequence: CASGHSNQPQHF.